Each of the 9 T cell receptor beta chains below was sequenced from the same sample in a study of T cells in Graves' hyperthyroidism and ophthalmopathy. Amplified regions were TCR beta CDR3 sequences from RNA transcripts. With the HTBI primer set, the TCR CDR3 went through a first round of RT-PCR. TCRdb re-analysed the multiplex PCR reads in MiXCR, keeping a single row per CDR3 protein. The sample shows roughly 700,000 distinct CDR3 sequences, roughly 17% of them seen only once. Sequencing was performed on blood. These receptors all come from a man aged 45-65 years with Graves' hyperthyroidism.

This clonotype was recorded many times. J is TRBJ1-1 and V is TRBV27; D not certain. Germline loops: CDR1 MNHEY, CDR2 SMNVEV (reference sequence). The CDR3 consists of 14 residues. The V gene lost 0 bases and the J gene lost 4 bases, with 9 bases spanning the gap. This CDR3 is CASSLSNVGTEAFF. CDR3 nucleotides: TGTGCCAGCAGTTTATCGAACGTAGGCACTGAAGCTTTCTTT.

This chain joins TRBV24-1 and TRBJ2-6; 7 bases are shared with TRBD2. CDR3 length: 16 residues. CDR1 and CDR2 (germline): KGHDR, SFDVKD. The V gene end was trimmed by 4 bases and the J gene end by 2 bases; junction bases not matched to a gene: 4. The CDR3 sequence: CATSESGGAGANVLTF. The CDR3 region has the DNA TGTGCCACCAGTGAGTCGGGGGGAGCTGGGGCCAACGTCCTGACTTTC.

The chain combines TRBV19 with TRBJ2-7, with a possible D match to TRBD2 (6 bases). With 6 bases removed from V and 7 bases from J, the gap between germline ends came to 19 bases. The CDR3 sequence is 14 residues long. Germline V CDR1 and CDR2: LNHDA, SQIVND (reference sequence). CDR3 sequence: CASRQPGLAGEQYF. The DNA for the CDR3 is TGTGCCAGTAGGCAACCGGGCCTTGCGGGGGAGCAGTACTTC.

Only a few counts were recorded for this clonotype. The V gene is TRBV27, the J gene TRBJ1-5; D ambiguous. Trimming took 0 bases from V and 9 from J, leaving 15 bases between them. The germline V gene encodes CDR1 MNHEY and CDR2 SMNVEV (reference sequence). This CDR3 comprises 15 residues. In nucleotides, the CDR3 is TGTGCCAGCAGTTTATCACGCAGTTTAATCGTGCCCCAGCATTTT. Translated, it gives CASSLSRSLIVPQHF.

The chain couples TRBV29-1 to TRBJ2-3; no definite D call. The CDR3 is 13 residues long. CDR1 is SQVTM, CDR2 ANQGSEA, per germline. Trimming took 3 bases from V and 1 from J, leaving 8 bases between them. The CDR3 loop is CSVDGSRTDTQYF. CDR3 in DNA: TGCAGCGTTGATGGCAGCCGCACAGATACGCAGTATTTT.

This clonotype was seen many times. V gene TRBV2 combines with J gene TRBJ2-2, with D possibly matching TRBD1 (6 bases). The CDR3 loop spans 14 amino acids. The V and J ends lost 5 bases and 0 bases respectively, with 7 bases between them. The V gene's germline CDR1 is SNHLY and CDR2 FYNNEI. The chain's CDR3 is CASSSGANTGELFF. The CDR3 DNA sequence: TGTGCCAGCAGTTCAGGGGCGAACACCGGGGAGCTGTTTTTT.

This clonotype occurred many times. This chain links TRBV29-1 with TRBJ1-2; D gene unclear. Trimming cost V 5 bases and J 8 bases, with 12 bases left between them. The CDR3 consists of 11 residues. Germline lookup yields CDR1 SQVTM and CDR2 ANQGSEA. CDR3 coding DNA: TGCAGCGTTTCGTGGGGTAGGGGCTACACCTTC. Its translation: CSVSWGRGYTF.

This clonotype has ten or more counts. The V and J genes are TRBV27 and TRBJ1-2, with unresolved D. Germline values: CDR1 MNHEY, CDR2 SMNVEV (reference sequence). This CDR3 is built from 11 residues. V lost 6 bases and J 3 bases, leaving 5 bases between the germline ends. For the CDR3, the DNA is TGTGCCAGCAGGGGGTACTATGGCTACACCTTC. This codes for CASRGYYGYTF.

This clonotype was found a few times. The V call is TRBV5-1, the J call TRBJ2-7; D remains ambiguous. The CDR3 is made up of 13 amino acids. V was cut by 0 bases and J by 3 bases, with 7 bases left in between. Germline-derived CDR1 and CDR2 are SGHRS and YFSETQ. The CDR3, as DNA: TGCGCCAGCAGCTTGGAAGGGAACTACGAGCAGTACTTC. Its translation: CASSLEGNYEQYF.